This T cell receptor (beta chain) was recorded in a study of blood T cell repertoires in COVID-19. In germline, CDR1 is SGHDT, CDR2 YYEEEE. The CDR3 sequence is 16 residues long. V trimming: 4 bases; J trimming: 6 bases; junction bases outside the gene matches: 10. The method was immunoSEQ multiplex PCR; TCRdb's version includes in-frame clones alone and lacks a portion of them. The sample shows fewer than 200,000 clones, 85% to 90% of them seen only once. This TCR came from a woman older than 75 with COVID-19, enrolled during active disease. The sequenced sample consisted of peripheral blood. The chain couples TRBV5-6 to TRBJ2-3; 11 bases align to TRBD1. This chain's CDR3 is CASSLLSGTGGDTQYF. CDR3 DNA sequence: TGTGCCAGCAGCCTTCTATCCGGGACAGGGGGTGATACGCAGTATTTT.